These T cell receptor beta chains were read from a single sample in a study of CD8+ T cells in alopecia areata. Repertoires were generated with immunoSEQ multiplex PCR, while TCRdb's copy carries only in-frame clones and drops some. The sample has about 110,000 clones; around 50% are singletons. Specimen: CD8+ T cells sorted from blood, collected at week 24, from a patient treated with tofacitinib. These receptors all come from a human donor with alopecia areata. The CDR3 runs from the conserved cysteine through the conserved F or W. The D gene is left open where the match is weak. Clone size appears in some rows only: once, few, many, or a class for an expanded clone.

NA	NA	TRBV7-9	TRBJ2-7	TGTGCCAGCAGCTCCCCGGACAGCCTTTCTTACTACGAGCAGTACTTC	CASSSPDSLSYYEQYF
few	TRBD1	TRBV30	TRBJ1-6	TGTGCCTGGACAACCGGGACAGGAGGATATAATTCACCCCTCCACTTT	CAWTTGTGGYNSPLHF
NA	TRBD1	TRBV25-1	TRBJ1-2	TGTGCCAGCACCTCATGGCAGGGGGACTATGGCTGCACCTTC	CASTSWQGDYGCTF
NA	NA	TRBV13	TRBJ1-4	TGTGCCAGCAGTTCGGGCCCCCGTGGGTCCGAAAAACTGTTTTTT	CASSSGPRGSEKLFF
NA	NA	TRBV15	TRBJ1-6	TGTGCCACCAGCAGAGACGGCACCAACTATAATTCACCCCTCCACTTT	CATSRDGTNYNSPLHF
NA	TRBD2	TRBV4-1	TRBJ2-7	TGCGCCAGCAGCCAAGGATGGGAGGGTATCTACGAGCAGTACTTC	CASSQGWEGIYEQYF
NA	NA	TRBV29-1	TRBJ2-5	TGCAGCGTTGAAAAAGGGCTGGAGACCCAGTACTTC	CSVEKGLETQYF
once	NA	TRBV13	TRBJ1-2	TGTGCCAGCAGCTCCGGGACTTGGCTTCTGGGCTACACCTTC	CASSSGTWLLGYTF
NA	NA	TRBV27	TRBJ2-7	TGTGCCAGCAGTTTAGGGAACGAGCAGTACTTC	CASSLGNEQYF
NA	NA	TRBV7-9	TRBJ1-3	TGTGCCAGCAGCGCCGACGGGGACACCATATATTTT	CASSADGDTIYF
few	NA	TRBV30	TRBJ1-5	TGTGCCTGGAGCTCAGGGACGTGGCCCCAGCATTTT	CAWSSGTWPQHF
once	NA	TRBV27	TRBJ1-1	TGTGCCAGCATCTGGGGGGCTGAAGCTTTCTTT	CASIWGAEAFF
NA	TRBD2	TRBV19	TRBJ2-1	TGTGCCAGTAGTATAGTTGGCGGGGGGGGACGATTAGAGCAGTTCTTC	CASSIVGGGGRLEQFF
NA	NA	TRBV7-9	TRBJ1-2	TGTGCCAGCAGCTTAGTTAAGGGCGGCGGAAGGGGCTACACCTTC	CASSLVKGGGRGYTF
NA	TRBD1	TRBV5-1	TRBJ2-1	TGCGCCAGCAGCTTGGAACAGGACAGGAACAATGAGCAGTTCTTC	CASSLEQDRNNEQFF
NA	NA	TRBV7-6	TRBJ1-1	TGTGCCAGCAGCCGAAGGGCAGGTATGAACACTGAAGCTTTCTTT	CASSRRAGMNTEAFF
NA	NA	TRBV6-5	TRBJ1-3	TGTGCCAGCAGTTACTCCTACGGGGAAACCATATATTTT	CASSYSYGETIYF
NA	NA	TRBV7-6	TRBJ2-5	TGTGCCAGCGGCCTGACAGTAAGAATGGAGACCCAGTACTTC	CASGLTVRMETQYF
few	TRBD2	TRBV7-3	TRBJ2-7	TGTGCCAGCAGCTTAGGAGCGGGGGGTTATTACGAGCAGTACTTC	CASSLGAGGYYEQYF
NA	TRBD1	TRBV15	TRBJ1-1	TGTGCCACCAGCTCGGACAGGGGGAACACTGAAGCTTTCTTT	CATSSDRGNTEAFF
NA	TRBD1	TRBV5-6	TRBJ2-7	TGTGCCAGCAGCCCCCAGGGGACAGGGGACTACGAGCAGTACTTC	CASSPQGTGDYEQYF
few	NA	TRBV18	TRBJ2-5	TGTGCCAGCTCACCTGGCGGAGAGACCCAGTACTTC	CASSPGGETQYF
few	TRBD1	TRBV29-1	TRBJ1-2	TGCAGCGTTCTGGACAGGGACTATGGCTACACCTTC	CSVLDRDYGYTF
few	NA	TRBV2	TRBJ1-1	TGTGCCAGCAGGAGGGAACCGGGACAGAACACTGAAGCTTTCTTT	CASRREPGQNTEAFF